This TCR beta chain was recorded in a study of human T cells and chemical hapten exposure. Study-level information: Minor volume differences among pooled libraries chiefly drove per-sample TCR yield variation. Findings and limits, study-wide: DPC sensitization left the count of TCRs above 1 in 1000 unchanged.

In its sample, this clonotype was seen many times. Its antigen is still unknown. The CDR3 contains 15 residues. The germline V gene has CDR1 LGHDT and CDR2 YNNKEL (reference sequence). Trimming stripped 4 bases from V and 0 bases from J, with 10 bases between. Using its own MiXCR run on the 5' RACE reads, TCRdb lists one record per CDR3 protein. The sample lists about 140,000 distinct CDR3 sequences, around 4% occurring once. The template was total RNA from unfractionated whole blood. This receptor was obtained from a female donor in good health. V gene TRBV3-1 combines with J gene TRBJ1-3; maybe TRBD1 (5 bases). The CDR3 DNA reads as TGTGCCAGCAGCCTTGGGGACGGCTCTGGAAACACCATATATTTT. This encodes CASSLGDGSGNTIYF.